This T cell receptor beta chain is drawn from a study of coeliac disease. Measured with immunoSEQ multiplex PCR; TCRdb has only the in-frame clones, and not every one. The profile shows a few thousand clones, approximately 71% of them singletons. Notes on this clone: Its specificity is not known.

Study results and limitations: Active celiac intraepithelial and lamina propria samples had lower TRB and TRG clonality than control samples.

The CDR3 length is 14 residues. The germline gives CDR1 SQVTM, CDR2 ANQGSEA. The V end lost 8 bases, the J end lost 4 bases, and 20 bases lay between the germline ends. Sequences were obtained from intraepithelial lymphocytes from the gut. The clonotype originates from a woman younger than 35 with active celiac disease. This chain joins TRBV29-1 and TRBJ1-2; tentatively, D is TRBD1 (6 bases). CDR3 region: CSIGGTTESYGYTF. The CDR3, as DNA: TGCAGCATAGGGGGAACTACAGAATCCTATGGCTACACCTTC.